This TCR beta chain was identified in a study of blood T cell repertoires in COVID-19. Study information: There were acute and convalescent COVID-19 samples, and they came from the United States, Italy and Spain. The cDNA or gDNA used as material had been derived from T cells, B-cell-depleted T cells, or PBMCs.

Original data processing: Nucleated cell counts were estimated from reference gene primer amplification. Profiled with immunoSEQ multiplex PCR; TCRdb holds only in-frame clones, not every one. V and J calls plus clone size are reproduced from that table; the DNA served to infer D and trimming. The sample lists 150,000 to 200,000 clones; around 86% were seen once. This clonotype was obtained from a man between 65 and 85 years old with acute or convalescent COVID-19. Sequencing was carried out using peripheral blood.

The CDR3 spells CASSFGTGVGETQYF. The CDR3 DNA reads as TGCGCCAGCAGTTTTGGGACAGGGGTTGGCGAGACCCAGTACTTC. The rearrangement uses TRBV5-1 and TRBJ2-5, with 10 bases aligning to TRBD1. The ends lost 5 bases at V and 5 bases at J; junction bases unmatched: 9. The CDR3 totals 15 residues. Germline lookup yields CDR1 SGHRS and CDR2 YFSETQ.